Described below is a single T cell receptor beta chain sequence and its context. Antigen unknown. This CDR3 is 15 amino acids long. The sort gate was single viable CD3+CD4+CD8-CD45RO+ cells for memory CD4+ T cells. The data stem from a study of memory CD4+ T cells and cytomegalovirus serostatus. Overall study findings and caveats: Of 150 to 200 reported CMV TCRbeta sequences, roughly 70 were found in memory CD4+ repertoires.

Source study methods: After removing out-of-frame reads, around 2,100,000 distinct TCRbeta sequences remained. The method was immunoSEQ multiplex PCR; TCRdb's version includes in-frame clones alone and lacks a portion of them. Clone size and the V and J calls come from that table; the DNA yielded D and trimming. The data show tens of thousands of clones, about 70% seen once. The specimen was memory CD4+ T cells from blood. The J gene is TRBJ2-7, the V gene TRBV21-1; TRBD1 was called by the table and not checked on the DNA. TRBV21-1 is marked as a pseudogene. This receptor was obtained from an adult in good health and CMV-seropositive. CDR3 bases: TGTGCCAGCAGCAAATCAGGGGGACAGGGTTACGAGCAGTACTTC. This gives the protein CASSKSGGQGYEQYF.